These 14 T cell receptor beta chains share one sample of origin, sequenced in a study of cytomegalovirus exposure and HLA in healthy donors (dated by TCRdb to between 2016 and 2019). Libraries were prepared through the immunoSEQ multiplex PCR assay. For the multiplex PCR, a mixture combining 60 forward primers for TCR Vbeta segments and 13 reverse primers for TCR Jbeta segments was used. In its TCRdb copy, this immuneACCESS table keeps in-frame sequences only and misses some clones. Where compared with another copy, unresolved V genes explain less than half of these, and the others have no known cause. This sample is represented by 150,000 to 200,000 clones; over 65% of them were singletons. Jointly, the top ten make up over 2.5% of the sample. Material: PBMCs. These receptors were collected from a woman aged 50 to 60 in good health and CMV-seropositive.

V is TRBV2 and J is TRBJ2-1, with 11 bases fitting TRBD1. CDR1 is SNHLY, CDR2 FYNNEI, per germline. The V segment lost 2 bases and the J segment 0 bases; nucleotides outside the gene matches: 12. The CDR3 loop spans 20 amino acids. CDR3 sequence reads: CASSEPRTGGPISSYNEQFF. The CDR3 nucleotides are TGTGCCAGCAGTGAACCCCGGACAGGGGGCCCTATAAGCTCCTACAATGAGCAGTTCTTC.

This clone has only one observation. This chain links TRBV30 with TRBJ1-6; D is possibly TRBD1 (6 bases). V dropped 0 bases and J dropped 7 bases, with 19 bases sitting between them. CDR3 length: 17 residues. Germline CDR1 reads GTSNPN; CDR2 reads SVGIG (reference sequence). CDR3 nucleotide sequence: TGTGCCTGGAGTGTTTTGGACAGCCCAATCATGAATTCACCCCTCCACTTT. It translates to CAWSVLDSPIMNSPLHF. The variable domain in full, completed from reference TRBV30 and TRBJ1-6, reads SQTIHQWPATLVQPVGSPLSLECTVEGTSNPNLYWYRQAAGRGLQLLFYSVGIGQISSEVPQNLSASRPQDRQFILSSKKLLLSDSGFYLCAWSVLDSPIMNSPLHFGNGTRLTVT.

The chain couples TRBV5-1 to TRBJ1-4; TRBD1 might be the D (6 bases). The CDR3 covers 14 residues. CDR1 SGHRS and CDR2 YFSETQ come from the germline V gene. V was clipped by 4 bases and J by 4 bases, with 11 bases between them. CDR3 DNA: TGCGCCAGCAGCCGGGGGGGGCTTAATGAAAAACTGTTTTTT. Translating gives CASSRGGLNEKLFF.

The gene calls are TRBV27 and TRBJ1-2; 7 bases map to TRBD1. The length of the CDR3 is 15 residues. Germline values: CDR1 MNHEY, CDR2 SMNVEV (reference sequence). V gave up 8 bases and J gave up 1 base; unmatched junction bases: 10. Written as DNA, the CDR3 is TGTGCCAGCCGCTTTTGGGACAGAGATAACTATGGCTACACCTTC. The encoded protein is CASRFWDRDNYGYTF.

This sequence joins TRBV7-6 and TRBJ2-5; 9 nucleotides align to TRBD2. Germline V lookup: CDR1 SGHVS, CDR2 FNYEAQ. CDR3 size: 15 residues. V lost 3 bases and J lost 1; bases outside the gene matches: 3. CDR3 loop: CASSFPSGVQETQYF. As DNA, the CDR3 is TGTGCCAGCAGCTTCCCTAGCGGGGTCCAAGAGACCCAGTACTTC.

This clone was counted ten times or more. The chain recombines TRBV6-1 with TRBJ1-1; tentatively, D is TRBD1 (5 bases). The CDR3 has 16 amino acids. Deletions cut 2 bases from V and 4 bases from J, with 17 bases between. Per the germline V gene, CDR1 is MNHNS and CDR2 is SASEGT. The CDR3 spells CASSERSGGGTTEAFF. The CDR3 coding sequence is TGTGCCAGCAGTGAACGTTCGGGGGGAGGGACCACTGAAGCTTTCTTT.

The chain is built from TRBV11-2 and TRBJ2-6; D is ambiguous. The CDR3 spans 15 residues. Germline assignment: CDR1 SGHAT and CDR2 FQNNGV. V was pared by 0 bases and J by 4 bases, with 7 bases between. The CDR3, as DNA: TGTGCCAGCAGCTTAGACAGTTCAGGGGCCAACGTCCTGACTTTC. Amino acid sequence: CASSLDSSGANVLTF.

DNA of the CDR3: TGTGCCAGCATGAGGGACAGCTTACAAGAGACCCAGTACTTC. This sequence encodes CASMRDSLQETQYF. V is TRBV6-1 and J is TRBJ2-5; TRBD1 matches at 7 bases. V was clipped by 7 bases and J by 2 bases; unmatched bases: 7. The CDR3 totals 14 residues. Germline CDR1 and CDR2: MNHNS and SASEGT.

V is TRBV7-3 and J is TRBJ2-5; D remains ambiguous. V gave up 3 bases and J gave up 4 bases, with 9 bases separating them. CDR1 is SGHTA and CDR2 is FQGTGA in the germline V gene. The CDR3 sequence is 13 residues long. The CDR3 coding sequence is TGTGCCAGCAGCTTTGGGTCTAGAGAGACCCAGTACTTC. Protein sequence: CASSFGSRETQYF.

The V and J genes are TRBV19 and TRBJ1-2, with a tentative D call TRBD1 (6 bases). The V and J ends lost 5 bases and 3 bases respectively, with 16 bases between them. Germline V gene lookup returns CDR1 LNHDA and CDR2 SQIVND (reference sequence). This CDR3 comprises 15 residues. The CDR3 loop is CASSVGRRGDYGYTF. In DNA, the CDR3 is TGTGCCAGTAGTGTAGGGCGCAGGGGAGACTATGGCTACACCTTC.

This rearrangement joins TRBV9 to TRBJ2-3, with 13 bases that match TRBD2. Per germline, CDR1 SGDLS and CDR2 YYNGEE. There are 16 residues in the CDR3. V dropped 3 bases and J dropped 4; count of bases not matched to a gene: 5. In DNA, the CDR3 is TGTGCCAGCAGCGCTCTCGGACTAGCGGGGGCAGATACGCAGTATTTT. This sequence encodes CASSALGLAGADTQYF.

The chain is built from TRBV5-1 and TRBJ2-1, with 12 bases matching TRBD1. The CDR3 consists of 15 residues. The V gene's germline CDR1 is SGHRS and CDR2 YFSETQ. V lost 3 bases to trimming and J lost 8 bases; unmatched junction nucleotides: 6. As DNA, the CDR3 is TGCGCCAGCAGCTCCCCGGGACAGGGGGCCCATGAGCAGTTCTTC. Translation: CASSSPGQGAHEQFF.

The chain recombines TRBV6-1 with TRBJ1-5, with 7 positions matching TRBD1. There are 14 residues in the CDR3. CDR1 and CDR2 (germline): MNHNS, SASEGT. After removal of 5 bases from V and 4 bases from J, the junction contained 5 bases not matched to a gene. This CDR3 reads CASSTGALNQPQHF. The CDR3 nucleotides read TGTGCCAGCAGTACAGGGGCCCTTAATCAGCCCCAGCATTTT.

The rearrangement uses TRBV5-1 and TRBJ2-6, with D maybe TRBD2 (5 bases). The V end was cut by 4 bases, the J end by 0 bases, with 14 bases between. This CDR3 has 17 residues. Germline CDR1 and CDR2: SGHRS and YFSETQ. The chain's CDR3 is CASSPRLGASGANVLTF. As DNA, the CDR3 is TGCGCCAGCAGCCCGAGACTGGGAGCCTCTGGGGCCAACGTCCTGACTTTC.